This T cell receptor beta chain emerged from a study of OX40 agonist ivuxolimab in advanced cancers. Study-level information: A diagnosis of hepatocellular carcinoma, melanoma, renal cell or head and neck cancer was present in dose-escalation patients. Prior anti-PD-1, anti-PD-L1 or anti-CTLA-4 therapy did not bar entry, and around 39% had some.

Assay used: immunoSEQ multiplex PCR; TCRdb lists only in-frame clones, some missing. The repertoire holds about 35,000 clones, with 92% as singletons. The germline gives CDR1 SEHNR, CDR2 FQNEAQ (reference sequence). The trim removed 4 bases at V and 5 bases at J, leaving 5 bases unmatched. The CDR3 totals 14 residues. Here the sequenced sample was CD4+ or CD8+ T cells sorted from blood, taken in a trial of the OX40 agonist ivuxolimab. The chain recombines TRBV7-9 with TRBJ2-1; 7 bases line up with TRBD2. The receptor's source is an adult with an advanced solid tumor such as melanoma, head and neck, liver or kidney cancer. The CDR3 spells CASSSPLADNEQFF. The CDR3, as DNA: TGTGCCAGCAGCTCCCCCCTAGCGGACAATGAGCAGTTCTTC. Supplemented by reference TRBV7-9 and TRBJ2-1, the full variable domain reads DTGVSQNPRHKITKRGQNVTFRCDPISEHNRLYWYRQTLGQGPEFLTYFQNEAQLEKSRLLSDRFSAERPKGSFSTLEIQRTEQGDSAMYLCASSSPLADNEQFFGPGTRLTVL.